This T cell receptor (beta chain) was found in a study of liver allograft versus peripheral blood T cells. Study background: The authors compared T cell receptor repertoires in transplanted livers with recipients' peripheral blood repertoires. Points from the study as a whole: Liver allografts reportedly held T cell receptor repertoires unlike those in peripheral blood.

The CDR3 has 13 residues. Between the trimmed V and J ends, which lost 2 bases and 5 bases, there was a span of 7 bases. CDR1 is KGHSH, CDR2 LQKENI, per germline. This clonotype is labeled as medium-sized. The antigen is not known. In TCRdb, the reads were re-called with MiXCR into one record per CDR3 protein. Found here are several thousand distinct CDR3 sequences, roughly 15% of them singletons; the top ten hold under 3.5%. V gene TRBV18 combines with J gene TRBJ1-5; no definite D call. This receptor was obtained from a human patient who had a liver transplant. Part of the T cells may come from the graft donor. This CDR3 is CASSPRNDQPQHF. CDR3 DNA: TGTGCCAGCTCACCAAGGAACGATCAGCCCCAGCATTTT.